A selection of T cell receptor beta chains follows, all from one sample in a study of cytomegalovirus exposure and HLA in healthy donors. Sequenced by immunoSEQ multiplex PCR; TCRdb stores in-frame clones only, minus some. The sample carries 100,000 to 120,000 clones, 82% recorded once. The sequenced material came from PBMCs. Every receptor here comes from a woman aged 18 to 35 in good health and CMV-seronegative. The CDR3 runs from the conserved cysteine through the conserved F or W. The D gene is left open where the match is weak. Where a row states a size, it is once, few, many or the class of an expanded clone; other rows omit it.

J | V | size | D | DNA | CDR3
TRBJ2-1 | TRBV7-9 | few | - | TGTGCCAGCAGCCCTGGTGGGGCATTCTACAATGAGCAGTTCTTC | CASSPGGAFYNEQFF
TRBJ1-6 | TRBV10-3 | - | - | TGTGCCATCAGTGATACGCAGGGTCCCTCTGATTCACCCCTCCACTTT | CAISDTQGPSDSPLHF
TRBJ2-7 | TRBV7-2 | - | TRBD2 | TGTGCCAGCAGCTTAGGACTAGCGGGTGGCTACGAGCAGTACTTC | CASSLGLAGGYEQYF
TRBJ1-2 | TRBV28 | once | TRBD1 | TGTGCCAGCAGTGGCCAAACAGGGGAAGCGGCTATCTATGGCTACACCTTC | CASSGQTGEAAIYGYTF
TRBJ1-4 | TRBV9 | - | - | TGTGCCAGCAGCGTAGATAGTTATAATGAAAAACTGTTTTTT | CASSVDSYNEKLFF
TRBJ1-1 | TRBV6-6 | - | TRBD1 | TGTGCCAGCAGGGGGACAGTAAACACTGAAGCTTTCTTT | CASRGTVNTEAFF
TRBJ2-3 | TRBV6-1 | - | TRBD2 | TGTGCCAGCAGTGAAGGACTAGCGGGAGTGGGAGATACGCAGTATTTT | CASSEGLAGVGDTQYF
TRBJ2-2 | TRBV6-4 | once | TRBD2 | TGTGCCAGCAGTGTGGCTAGCGGGAGCACCGGGGAGCTGTTTTTT | CASSVASGSTGELFF
TRBJ1-6 | TRBV19 | - | - | TGTGCCAGTAGTATAGATCTCGGTATTGACTCCTATAATTCACCCCTCCACTTT | CASSIDLGIDSYNSPLHF
TRBJ1-1 | TRBV14 | - | - | TGTGCCAGCAGCCAAGGGGCATGGGCTGAAGCTTTCTTT | CASSQGAWAEAFF
TRBJ1-1 | TRBV29-1 | once | - | TGCAGCGTGGGGGCCTCTGAATCTAAAGCTTTCTTT | CSVGASESKAFF
TRBJ1-5 | TRBV2 | - | TRBD1 | TGTGCCAGCAGGGTAGGGACAGGGAACAATCAGCCCCAGCATTTT | CASRVGTGNNQPQHF
TRBJ1-1 | TRBV29-1 | - | TRBD1 | TGCAGCGCTGGGACAGGGAAAAGCGGAGGCACTGAAGCTTTCTTT | CSAGTGKSGGTEAFF
TRBJ1-5 | TRBV25-1 | - | TRBD1 | TGTGCCAGCAGTGAAGGGACAGGGGGCGTTCAGCCCCAGCATTTT | CASSEGTGGVQPQHF
TRBJ1-2 | TRBV5-1 | - | - | TGCGCCAGCAGCTTACAGACCTCTAACTATGGCTACACCTTC | CASSLQTSNYGYTF
TRBJ1-6 | TRBV6-5 | - | - | TGTGCCAGCAGTGAACTTAATTCACCCCTCCACTTT | CASSELNSPLHF
TRBJ2-5 | TRBV5-1 | - | - | TGCGCCAGCAGCTTGGCAGGGCAGAGAAGGGAGACCCAGTACTTC | CASSLAGQRRETQYF
TRBJ2-1 | TRBV11-2 | - | - | TGTGCCAGCAGCACTCCCCGAACGTATGAGCAGTTCTTC | CASSTPRTYEQFF
TRBJ1-1 | TRBV7-8 | once | TRBD1 | TGTGCCAGCAGCCTGGTGACAGGGGGAACGGTGAACACTGAAGCTTTCTTT | CASSLVTGGTVNTEAFF
TRBJ1-1 | TRBV11-2 | - | - | TGTGCCAGCAGCTTATTATCCGTTAACACTGAAGCTTTCTTT | CASSLLSVNTEAFF
TRBJ1-2 | TRBV28 | - | - | TGTGCCAGCAGTCCCCCGGGAGGAGGGTATGGCTACACCTTC | CASSPPGGGYGYTF
TRBJ2-2 | TRBV7-9 | - | TRBD1 | TGTGCCAGCAGCGATACAGGGGGCGTCACCGGGGAGCTGTTTTTT | CASSDTGGVTGELFF
TRBJ1-2 | TRBV7-2 | - | TRBD1 | TGTGCCAGCTCGGGACAGGGCTTCTCTGGCTACACCTTC | CASSGQGFSGYTF
TRBJ2-3 | TRBV7-8 | - | TRBD2 | TGTGCCAGCAGCGATCTCGGGAGGGCGGGCACAGATACGCAGTATTTT | CASSDLGRAGTDTQYF
TRBJ1-4 | TRBV4-2 | - | - | TGTGCCAGCAGCCAAGATGGTGTCGGAGGTACTAATGAAAAACTGTTTTTT | CASSQDGVGGTNEKLFF
TRBJ1-3 | TRBV28 | once | - | TGTGCCAGCAGTTGGGACTCGCGCTCTGGAAACACCATATATTTT | CASSWDSRSGNTIYF
TRBJ2-3 | TRBV18 | - | TRBD2 | TGTGCCAGCTCATCACTAGCGGGAGGCGCAGATACGCAGTATTTT | CASSSLAGGADTQYF
TRBJ2-7 | TRBV7-2 | - | TRBD1 | TGTGCCAGCAGCCTAGAGCCCGGGACAGGGGATAACGAGCAGTACTTC | CASSLEPGTGDNEQYF
TRBJ1-2 | TRBV7-6 | - | - | TGTGCCAGCAGCCCCGGCCCGGGTCTTGGCTACACCTTC | CASSPGPGLGYTF